Following are 14 T cell receptor beta chains from one sample sequenced in a study of graft-versus-host responses after intestinal transplantation. The method was immunoSEQ multiplex PCR; TCRdb's version includes in-frame clones alone and lacks a portion of them. The sample comprises over 75,000 clones, 86% of which are singletons, and almost 1.5% rests with the top ten. Sequencing was performed on PBMCs, taken 255 days after intestinal transplant. The receptors were gathered from a human patient who received an intestinal transplant, so some T cells may come from the graft donor.

This sequence joins TRBV9 and TRBJ1-1; TRBD1 agrees at 9 bases. This CDR3 is built from 16 residues. Germline trimming cut 0 bases from V and 5 bases from J; bases unmatched to any gene: 8. Germline CDR1 SGDLS, CDR2 YYNGEE. The chain's CDR3 is CASSVEGQGEGTEAFF. The CDR3 coding sequence is TGTGCCAGCAGCGTAGAGGGACAGGGAGAGGGTACTGAAGCTTTCTTT. The variable domain in full, with the rest retrieved from reference TRBV9 and TRBJ1-1, is DSGVTQTPKHLITATGQRVTLRCSPRSGDLSVYWYQQSLDQGLQFLIQYYNGEERAKGNILERFSAQQFPDLHSELNLSSLELGDSALYFCASSVEGQGEGTEAFFGQGTRLTVV.

The gene calls are TRBV27 and TRBJ2-3; no reliable D call. Germline-derived CDR1 and CDR2 are MNHEY and SMNVEV (reference sequence). Deletions cut 5 bases from V and 4 bases from J, with 7 bases between. The CDR3 is made up of 12 amino acids. The CDR3 reads CASSPSPDTQYF. CDR3 in DNA: TGTGCCAGCAGTCCGTCCCCAGATACGCAGTATTTT.

The J gene is TRBJ2-7, the V gene TRBV18; either TRBD1 or TRBD2 may supply D (5 bases each). Per the germline V gene, CDR1 is KGHSH and CDR2 is LQKENI. V lost 2 bases to trimming and J lost 1 base, with 9 bases between them. The CDR3 consists of 14 residues. The CDR3 is CASSPGGRSYEQYF. The CDR3 nucleotides are TGTGCCAGCTCACCAGGGGGACGATCCTACGAGCAGTACTTC.

This chain links TRBV11-3 with TRBJ2-5; 7 positions agree with TRBD2. From germline, CDR1 is SGHNT and CDR2 YENEEA. After removal of 3 bases from V and 5 bases from J, the junction contained 6 bases not matched to a gene. The CDR3 runs 14 residues. DNA of the CDR3: TGTGCCAGCAGCTTGGGGGGGTACATGGAGACCCAGTACTTC. Translated: CASSLGGYMETQYF.

This chain connects TRBV7-9 to TRBJ2-3, with TRBD2 matching 10 bases. J was trimmed by 3 bases and V by 10 bases; bases with no gene match: 10. Germline assignment: CDR1 SEHNR and CDR2 FQNEAQ (reference sequence). The CDR3 is made up of 15 amino acids. The CDR3, as DNA: TGTGCCACCCACGGAGAGCGGGGGGGTACAGATACGCAGTATTTT. Translated: CATHGERGGTDTQYF.

The rearrangement uses TRBV27 and TRBJ2-3; the match to TRBD1 covers 7 bases. The CDR3 is made up of 15 amino acids. Germline V gives CDR1 MNHEY, CDR2 SMNVEV (reference sequence). V gave up 7 bases and J gave up 6 bases; unmatched junction bases: 13. CDR3 residues: CASNAGTALTDTQYF. CDR3 bases: TGTGCCAGCAATGCCGGGACAGCCCTCACTGATACGCAGTATTTT.

V and J are TRBV28 and TRBJ2-7; tentative D call: TRBD2 (5 bases). Germline values: CDR1 MDHEN, CDR2 SYDVKM. The CDR3 spans 12 residues. Trimming pared 4 bases from V and 4 bases from J, leaving 8 bases between. CDR3 sequence reads: CASSSGGYEQYV. CDR3 sequence (DNA): TGTGCCAGCAGTTCTGGAGGATACGAGCAGTACGTC.

This sequence joins TRBV6-5 and TRBJ1-2; maybe TRBD1 (6 bases). This CDR3 region has 14 residues. The ends were cut back, 6 bases at V and 5 bases at J, with 16 bases in the middle. Germline CDR1 and CDR2: MNHEY and SVGAGI. In nucleotides, the CDR3 is TGTGCCAGCAGCTCCCTGGGGACACAGTATGGCTACACCTTC. Translation gives CASSSLGTQYGYTF.

The V and J genes are TRBV5-1 and TRBJ2-1, with D perhaps TRBD2 (6 bases). The CDR3 is made up of 14 amino acids. Trimming took off 4 bases at V and 6 bases at J, with 14 bases between the two ends. CDR1 is SGHRS and CDR2 is YFSETQ in the germline V gene. The CDR3 is CASSLGTASNEQFF. Here the CDR3 DNA reads TGCGCCAGCAGCCTCGGGACTGCGAGCAATGAGCAGTTCTTC. The entire variable domain, with the rest obtained from reference TRBV5-1 and TRBJ2-1, is as follows: KAGVTQTPRYLIKTRGQQVTLSCSPISGHRSVSWYQQTPGQGLQFLFEYFSETQRNKGNFPGRFSGRQFSNSRSEMNVSTLELGDSALYLCASSLGTASNEQFFGPGTRLTVL.

The genes are TRBV5-1 and TRBJ2-7; 7 bases fit TRBD1. CDR1 and CDR2 (germline): SGHRS, YFSETQ. Germline trimming cut 3 bases from V and 4 bases from J; bases unmatched to any gene: 10. This CDR3 contains 15 residues. CDR3 sequence reads: CASSSSGTESYEQYF. CDR3 in DNA: TGCGCCAGCAGCTCCTCCGGGACAGAAAGTTACGAGCAGTACTTC.

The J gene is TRBJ2-1, the V gene TRBV6-5; D might be TRBD2 (7 bases). This CDR3 region has 15 residues. Germline-derived CDR1 and CDR2 are MNHEY and SVGAGI. Trimming took off 4 bases at V and 2 bases at J, with 12 bases between the two ends. CDR3 region: CASSSQGGAYNEQFF. In DNA, the CDR3 is TGTGCCAGCAGTTCACAGGGAGGGGCCTACAATGAGCAGTTCTTC.

This chain uses TRBV11-2 with TRBJ2-7; 9 bases match TRBD1. The germline V gene encodes CDR1 SGHAT and CDR2 FQNNGV. The ends lost 3 bases at V and 0 bases at J; junction bases unmatched: 9. This CDR3 is built from 17 residues. This chain's CDR3 is CASSFYRGLNYSYEQYV. The CDR3 DNA reads as TGTGCCAGCAGCTTCTACAGGGGGCTTAACTACTCCTACGAGCAGTACGTC.

This chain links TRBV18 with TRBJ1-6; 7 bases align to TRBD1. The CDR3 loop spans 14 amino acids. In germline, CDR1 is KGHSH, CDR2 LQKENI. V was clipped by 3 bases and J by 8 bases; unmatched bases: 4. The CDR3 DNA reads TGTGCCAGCTCACCTCAGGGGGGAGATTCACCCCTCCACTTT. Amino acid sequence: CASSPQGGDSPLHF.

V gene TRBV10-2 combines with J gene TRBJ2-3; 9 bases match TRBD1. Trimming at V came to 8 bases and at J to 5 bases, leaving 2 bases not matched to a gene. CDR3 size: 12 residues. Germline lookup yields CDR1 WSHSY and CDR2 SAAADI. As DNA, the CDR3 is TGCGCCAGCTGGACAGGGGAAGATACGCAGTATTTT. Residues: CASWTGEDTQYF.